The T cell receptor beta chain under discussion was sequenced for a study of T-cell memory formation after mild COVID-19. Overall study: There were largely donor-specific TCR clusters. General study results and limits: Nothing showed for sure that second-wave clones peaking on day 37 were SARS-CoV-2 specific.

To note about this clonotype: Its antigen remains unidentified.

TCRdb reprocessed the 5' RACE reads via MiXCR and lists one record per CDR3 protein. The sample lists about 260,000 distinct CDR3 sequences, about a sixth occurring once. The germline CDR1 and CDR2 sequences are SGHAT and FQNNGV. The CDR3 contains 16 residues. The ends were cut back, 5 bases at V and 2 bases at J, with 17 bases in the middle. Material for sequencing was PBMCs or a T cell subset sorted from them (not recorded which). The chain joins TRBV11-2 to TRBJ2-3; the D is unclear. The clonotype originates from a young man who had mild COVID-19 (a few samples of this study predate the infection). Cell type and time point are not known. CDR3 loop: CASSVWPEPDTDTQYF. CDR3 sequence (DNA): TGTGCCAGCAGCGTTTGGCCGGAGCCAGACACAGATACGCAGTATTTT.